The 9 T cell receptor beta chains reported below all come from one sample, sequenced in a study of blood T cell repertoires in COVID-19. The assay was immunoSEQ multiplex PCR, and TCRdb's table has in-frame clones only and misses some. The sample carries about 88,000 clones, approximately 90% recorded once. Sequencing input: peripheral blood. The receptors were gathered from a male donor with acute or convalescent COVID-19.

The DNA for the CDR3 is TGTGCCATCCAATGGGGGCGCGGGGAAAAACTGTTTTTT. Encoded protein: CAIQWGRGEKLFF. This chain connects TRBV28 to TRBJ1-4; perhaps TRBD1 as D (6 bases). The V gene lost 10 bases and the J gene lost 8 bases, with 17 bases spanning the gap. CDR3 length equals 13 residues. Germline V gives CDR1 MDHEN, CDR2 SYDVKM.

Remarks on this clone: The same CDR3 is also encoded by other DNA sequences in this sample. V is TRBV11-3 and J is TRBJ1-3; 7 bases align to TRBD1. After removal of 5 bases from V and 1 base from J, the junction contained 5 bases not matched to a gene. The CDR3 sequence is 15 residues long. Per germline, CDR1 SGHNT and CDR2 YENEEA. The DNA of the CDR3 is TGTGCCAGCAGCCTCGACAGGGCATCTGGAAACACCATATATTTT. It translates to CASSLDRASGNTIYF.

In DNA form, the CDR3 reads TGTGCCAGCAGCCCTTTGGTGGGGCCGGGCACTGAAGCTTTCTTT. Translation: CASSPLVGPGTEAFF. This sequence joins TRBV6-4 and TRBJ1-1, with a possible D match to TRBD1 (5 bases). The V gene lost 6 bases and the J gene lost 4 bases, with 18 bases spanning the gap. This CDR3 is 15 amino acids long. CDR1 and CDR2 (germline): MRHNA, SNTAGT.

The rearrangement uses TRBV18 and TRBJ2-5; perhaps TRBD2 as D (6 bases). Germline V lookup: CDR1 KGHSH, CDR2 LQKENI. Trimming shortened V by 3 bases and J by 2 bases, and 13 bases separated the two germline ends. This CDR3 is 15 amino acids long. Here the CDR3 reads CASSPSGGIQETQYF. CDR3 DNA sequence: TGTGCCAGCTCACCCTCTGGGGGGATTCAAGAGACCCAGTACTTC.

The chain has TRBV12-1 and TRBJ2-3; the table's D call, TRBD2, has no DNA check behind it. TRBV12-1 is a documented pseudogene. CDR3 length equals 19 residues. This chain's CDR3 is CASSLGAVTSGGSTDTQYF. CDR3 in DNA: TGTGCCAGCAGCTTGGGGGCCGTGACTAGCGGGGGTAGCACAGATACGCAGTATTTT.

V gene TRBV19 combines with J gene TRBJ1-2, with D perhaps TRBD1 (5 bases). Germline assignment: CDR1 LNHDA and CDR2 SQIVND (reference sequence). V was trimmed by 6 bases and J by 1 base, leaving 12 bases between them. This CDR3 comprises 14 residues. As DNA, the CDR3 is TGTGCCAGTAGCCCGGACAAATTTAACTATGGCTACACCTTC. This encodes CASSPDKFNYGYTF. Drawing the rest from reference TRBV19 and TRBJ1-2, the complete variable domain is DGGITQSPKYLFRKEGQNVTLSCEQNLNHDAMYWYRQDPGQGLRLIYYSQIVNDFQKGDIAEGYSVSREKKESFPLTVTSAQKNPTAFYLCASSPDKFNYGYTFGSGTRLTVV.

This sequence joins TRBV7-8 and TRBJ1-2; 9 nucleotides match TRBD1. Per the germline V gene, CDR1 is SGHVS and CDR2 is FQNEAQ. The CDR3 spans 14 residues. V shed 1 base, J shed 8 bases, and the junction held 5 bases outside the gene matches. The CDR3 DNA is TGTGCCAGCAGCTTAGAACAGGGGGCAGGCGGCTACACCTTC. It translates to CASSLEQGAGGYTF.

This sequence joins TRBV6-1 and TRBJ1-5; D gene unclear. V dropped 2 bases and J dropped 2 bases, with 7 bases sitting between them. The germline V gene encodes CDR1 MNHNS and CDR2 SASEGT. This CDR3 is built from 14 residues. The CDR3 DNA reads TGTGCCAGCAGTGAATATCGGGGCAATCAGCCCCAGCATTTT. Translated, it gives CASSEYRGNQPQHF.

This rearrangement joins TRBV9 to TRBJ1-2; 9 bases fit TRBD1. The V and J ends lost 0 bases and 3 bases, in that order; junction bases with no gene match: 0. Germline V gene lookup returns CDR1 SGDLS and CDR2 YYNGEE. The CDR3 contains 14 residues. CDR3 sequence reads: CASSVGTGDYGYTF. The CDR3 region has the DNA TGTGCCAGCAGCGTAGGGACAGGGGACTATGGCTACACCTTC.